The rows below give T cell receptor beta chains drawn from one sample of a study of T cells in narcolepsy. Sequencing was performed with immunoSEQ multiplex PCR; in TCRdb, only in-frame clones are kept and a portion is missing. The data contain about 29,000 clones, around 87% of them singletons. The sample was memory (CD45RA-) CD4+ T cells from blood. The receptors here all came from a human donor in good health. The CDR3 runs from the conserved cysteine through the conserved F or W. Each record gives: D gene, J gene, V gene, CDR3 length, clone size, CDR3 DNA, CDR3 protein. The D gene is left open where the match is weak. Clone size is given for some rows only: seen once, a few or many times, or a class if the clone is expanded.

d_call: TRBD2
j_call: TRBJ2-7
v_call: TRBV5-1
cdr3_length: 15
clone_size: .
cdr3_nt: TGCGCCAGCAGCTGGACTAGCGGGGGGGTTTACGAGCAGTACTTC
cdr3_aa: CASSWTSGGVYEQYF

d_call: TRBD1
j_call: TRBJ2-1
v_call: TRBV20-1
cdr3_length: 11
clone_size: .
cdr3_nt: TGCAGTGCAGGGGGCCCCAATGAGCAGTTCTTC
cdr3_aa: CSAGGPNEQFF

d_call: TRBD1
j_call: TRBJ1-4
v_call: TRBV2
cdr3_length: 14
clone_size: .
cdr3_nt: TGTGCCAGCAGGATATACAGGGGTAATGAAAAACTGTTTTTT
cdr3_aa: CASRIYRGNEKLFF

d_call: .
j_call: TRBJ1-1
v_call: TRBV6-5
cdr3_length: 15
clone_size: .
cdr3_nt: TGTGCCAGCAGTTACGGAGAGCGGAGCTACACTGAAGCTTTCTTT
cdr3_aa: CASSYGERSYTEAFF

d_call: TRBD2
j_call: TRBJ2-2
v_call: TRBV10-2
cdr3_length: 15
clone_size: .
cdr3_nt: TGCGCCACCCGCCTAGCGGGGGGGCAAACCGGGGAGCTGTTTTTT
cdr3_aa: CATRLAGGQTGELFF

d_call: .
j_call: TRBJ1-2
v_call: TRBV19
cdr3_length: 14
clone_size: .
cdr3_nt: TGTGCCAGTAGTATAAATACACAGAACTATGGCTACACCTTC
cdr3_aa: CASSINTQNYGYTF

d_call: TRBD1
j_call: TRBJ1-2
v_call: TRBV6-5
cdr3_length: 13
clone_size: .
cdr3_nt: TGTGCCAGCAGGCGGACAGGGAACTATGGCTACACCTTC
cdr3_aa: CASRRTGNYGYTF

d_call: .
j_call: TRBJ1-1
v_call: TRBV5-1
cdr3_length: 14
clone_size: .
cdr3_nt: TGCGCCAGCAGCTCAGGAGGGGGGATTACTGAAGCTTTCTTT
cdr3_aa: CASSSGGGITEAFF

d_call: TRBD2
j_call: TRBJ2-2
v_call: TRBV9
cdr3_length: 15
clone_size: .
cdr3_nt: TGTGCCAGCAGCGTGGATAGCGGGATGGCCGGGGAGCTGTTTTTT
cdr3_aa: CASSVDSGMAGELFF

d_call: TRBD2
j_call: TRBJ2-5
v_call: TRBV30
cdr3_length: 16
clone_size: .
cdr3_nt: TGTGCCTGGAGGACAGGACTAGCGGGAGTCGGAGAGACCCAGTACTTC
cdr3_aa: CAWRTGLAGVGETQYF

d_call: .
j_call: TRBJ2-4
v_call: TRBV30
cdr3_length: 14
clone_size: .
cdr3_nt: TGTGCCTGGAGTGTAGGGGGGGCCAAAAACATTCAGTACTTC
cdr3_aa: CAWSVGGAKNIQYF

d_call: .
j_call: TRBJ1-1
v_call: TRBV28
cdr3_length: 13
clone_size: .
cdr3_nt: TGTGCCAGCAGTTTCTTCCGTGGCACTGAAGCTTTCTTT
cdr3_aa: CASSFFRGTEAFF

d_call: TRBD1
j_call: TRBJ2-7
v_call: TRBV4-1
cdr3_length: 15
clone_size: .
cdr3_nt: TGCGCCAGCAGCCAGCGGACAGGGTCCCCCTACGAGCAGTACTTC
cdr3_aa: CASSQRTGSPYEQYF

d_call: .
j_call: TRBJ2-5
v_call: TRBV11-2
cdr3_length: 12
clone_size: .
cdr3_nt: TGTGCCAGCAGCTTCGGCCAAGAGACCCAGTACTTC
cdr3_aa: CASSFGQETQYF

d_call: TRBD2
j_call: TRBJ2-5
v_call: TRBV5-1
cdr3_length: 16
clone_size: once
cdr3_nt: TGCGCCAGCAGCTCGGGACTAGCGGGGGGGCCCGAGACCCAGTACTTC
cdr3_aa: CASSSGLAGGPETQYF

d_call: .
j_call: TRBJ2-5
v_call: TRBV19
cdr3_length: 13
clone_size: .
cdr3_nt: TGTGCCAGTAGTCCAACTTTTCAAGAGACCCAGTACTTC
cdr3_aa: CASSPTFQETQYF

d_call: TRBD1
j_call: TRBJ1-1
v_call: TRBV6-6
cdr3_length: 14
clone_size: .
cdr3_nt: TGTGCCAGCAGTTACTTGGACAGGGACACTGAAGCTTTCTTT
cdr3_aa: CASSYLDRDTEAFF

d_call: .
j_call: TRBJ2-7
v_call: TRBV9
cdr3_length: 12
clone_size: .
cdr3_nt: TGTGCCCAGATAAGGGGGAACTACGAGCAGTACTTC
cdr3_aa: CAQIRGNYEQYF

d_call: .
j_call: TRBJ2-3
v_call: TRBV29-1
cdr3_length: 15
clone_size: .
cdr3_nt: TGCAGCGTTGGTCGAGGGAGGGGGGGCACAGATACGCAGTATTTT
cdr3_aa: CSVGRGRGGTDTQYF

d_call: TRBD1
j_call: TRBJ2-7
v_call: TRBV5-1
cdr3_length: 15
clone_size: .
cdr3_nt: TGCGCCAGCAGCCACCGGGACAGGGGTGGGCACGAGCAGTACTTC
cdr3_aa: CASSHRDRGGHEQYF

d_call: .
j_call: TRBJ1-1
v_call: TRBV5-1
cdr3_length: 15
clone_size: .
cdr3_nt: TGCGCCAGCAGCTTGTCCAGGGGAGGGAACACTGAAGCTTTCTTT
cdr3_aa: CASSLSRGGNTEAFF

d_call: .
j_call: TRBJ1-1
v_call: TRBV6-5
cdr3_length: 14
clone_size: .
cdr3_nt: TGTGCCAGCAGTGATTTTGGGGAAAAAGGTGAAGCTTTCTTT
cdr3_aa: CASSDFGEKGEAFF

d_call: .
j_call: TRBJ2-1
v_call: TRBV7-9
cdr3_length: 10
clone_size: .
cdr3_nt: TGTGCCAGCAGCACGCTAGAGCAGTTCTTC
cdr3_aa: CASSTLEQFF

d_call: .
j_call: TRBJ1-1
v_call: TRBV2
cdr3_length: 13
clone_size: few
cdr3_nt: TGTGCCAGCAGTGGACAGGTGCGAACTGAAGCTTTCTTT
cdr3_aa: CASSGQVRTEAFF

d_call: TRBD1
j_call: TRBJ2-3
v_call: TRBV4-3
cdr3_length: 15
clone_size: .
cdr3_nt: TGCGCCAGCAGCCAGGGGACAGTAACCACAGATACGCAGTATTTT
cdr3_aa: CASSQGTVTTDTQYF

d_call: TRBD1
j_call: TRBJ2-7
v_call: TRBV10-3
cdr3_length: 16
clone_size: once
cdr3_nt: TGTGCCATCAGTGACCCTCCAGGGGGAAGCTCCTACGAGCAGTACTTC
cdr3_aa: CAISDPPGGSSYEQYF

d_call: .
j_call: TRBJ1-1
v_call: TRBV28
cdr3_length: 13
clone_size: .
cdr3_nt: TGTGCCAGCAGCCGACGGTTAACCACTGAAGCTTTCTTT
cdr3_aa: CASSRRLTTEAFF

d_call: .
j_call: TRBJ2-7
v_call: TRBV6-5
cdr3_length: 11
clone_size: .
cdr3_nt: TGTGCCAGCAGGGCCCTGGACGAGCAGTACTTC
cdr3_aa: CASRALDEQYF

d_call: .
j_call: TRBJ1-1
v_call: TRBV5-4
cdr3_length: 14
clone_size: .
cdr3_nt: TGTGCCAGCAGCCAGAGGGGATTCATCACTGAAGCTTTCTTT
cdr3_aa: CASSQRGFITEAFF

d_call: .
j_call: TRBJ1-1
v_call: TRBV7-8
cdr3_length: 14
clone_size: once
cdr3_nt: TGTGCCAGCAGCCATGCGGGGATGAACACTGAAGCTTTCTTT
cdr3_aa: CASSHAGMNTEAFF

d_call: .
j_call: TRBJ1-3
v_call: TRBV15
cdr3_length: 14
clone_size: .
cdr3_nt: TGTGCCACCTCCAAGCCTCTTAAAGGAAACACCATATATTTT
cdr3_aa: CATSKPLKGNTIYF

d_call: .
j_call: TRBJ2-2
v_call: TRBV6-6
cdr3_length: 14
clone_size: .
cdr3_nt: TGTGCCAGCAGTGCCAGGTGGGACACCGGGGAGCTGTTTTTT
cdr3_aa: CASSARWDTGELFF

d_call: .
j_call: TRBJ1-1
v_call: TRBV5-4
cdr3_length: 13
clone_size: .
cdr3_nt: TGTGCCAGCAGCTTAGGGTTGGAGACTGAAGCTTTCTTT
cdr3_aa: CASSLGLETEAFF

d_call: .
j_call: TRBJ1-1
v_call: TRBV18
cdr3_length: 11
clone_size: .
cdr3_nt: TGTGCCAGCTCACCGGGCGGGGAAGCTTTCTTT
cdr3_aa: CASSPGGEAFF

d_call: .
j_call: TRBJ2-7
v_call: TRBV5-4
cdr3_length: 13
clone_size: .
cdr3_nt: TGTGCCAGCAGCTTGGACTCCCTGGGGGAGCAGTACTTC
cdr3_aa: CASSLDSLGEQYF

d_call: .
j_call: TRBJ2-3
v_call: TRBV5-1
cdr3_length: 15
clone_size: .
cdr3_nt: TGCGCCAGCAGCTTGAGGGGGGTGAGCACAGATACGCAGTATTTT
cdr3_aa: CASSLRGVSTDTQYF

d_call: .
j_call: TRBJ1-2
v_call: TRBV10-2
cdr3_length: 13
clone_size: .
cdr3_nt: TGCGCCAGCAGTGAGCAGGGGAACTATGGCTACACCTTC
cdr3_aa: CASSEQGNYGYTF

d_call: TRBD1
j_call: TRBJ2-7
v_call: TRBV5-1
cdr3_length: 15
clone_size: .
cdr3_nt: TGCGCCAGCAGCTTGGAGACAGGGGGGACCTACGAGCAGTACTTC
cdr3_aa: CASSLETGGTYEQYF

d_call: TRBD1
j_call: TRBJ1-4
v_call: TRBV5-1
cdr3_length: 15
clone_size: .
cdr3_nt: TGCGCCAGCAGATCCGTCGGGACAGGGGATGAAAAACTGTTTTTT
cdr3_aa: CASRSVGTGDEKLFF

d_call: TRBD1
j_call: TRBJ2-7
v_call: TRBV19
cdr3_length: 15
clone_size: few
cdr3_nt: TGTGCCAGTAGTATAGGTGGACAGGGCCTTATCAAGCAGTACTTC
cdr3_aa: CASSIGGQGLIKQYF

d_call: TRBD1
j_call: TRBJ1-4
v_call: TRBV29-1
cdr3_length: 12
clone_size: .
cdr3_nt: TGCAGCGTTGGACAGGGTGCTGAAAAACTGTTTTTT
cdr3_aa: CSVGQGAEKLFF

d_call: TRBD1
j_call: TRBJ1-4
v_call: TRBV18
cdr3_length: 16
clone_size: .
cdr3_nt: TGTGCCAGCTCACCACGAGTGAGGGACAGAGATGAAAAACTGTTTTTT
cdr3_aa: CASSPRVRDRDEKLFF

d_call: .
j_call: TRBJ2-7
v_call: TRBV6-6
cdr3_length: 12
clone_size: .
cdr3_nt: TGTGCCAGCGCGACAGGCGCCCCCCCGCAGTACTTC
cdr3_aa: CASATGAPPQYF

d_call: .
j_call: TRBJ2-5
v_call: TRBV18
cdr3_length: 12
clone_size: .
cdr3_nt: TGTGCCAGCTCACCACGCGGGGAGACCCAGTACTTC
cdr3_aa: CASSPRGETQYF

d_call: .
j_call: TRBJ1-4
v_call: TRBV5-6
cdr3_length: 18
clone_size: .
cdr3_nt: TGTGCCAGCAGCCAGGCCCGGGTTTCGGGGGGCACGGATGAAAAACTGTTTTTT
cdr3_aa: CASSQARVSGGTDEKLFF

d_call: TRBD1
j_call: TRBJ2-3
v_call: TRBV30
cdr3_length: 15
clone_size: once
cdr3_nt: TGTGCCTGGAGTCGTACAGGGGCTAGCACAGATACGCAGTATTTT
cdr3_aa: CAWSRTGASTDTQYF

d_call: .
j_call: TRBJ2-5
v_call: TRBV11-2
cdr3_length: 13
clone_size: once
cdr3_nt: TGTGCCAGCAGCTTGACGGGAAGAGAGACCCAGTACTTC
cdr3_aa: CASSLTGRETQYF

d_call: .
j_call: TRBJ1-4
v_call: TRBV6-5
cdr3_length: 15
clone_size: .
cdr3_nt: TGTGCCAGCAGCCCATCTACCTTCTTCGGGGAAAAACTGTTTTTT
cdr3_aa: CASSPSTFFGEKLFF

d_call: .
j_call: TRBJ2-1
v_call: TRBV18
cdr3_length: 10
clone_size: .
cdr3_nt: TGTGCCAGCTCAGAGGGGGAGCAGTTCTTC
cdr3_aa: CASSEGEQFF

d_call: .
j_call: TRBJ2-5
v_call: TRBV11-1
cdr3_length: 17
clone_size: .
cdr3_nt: TGTGCCAGCAGCCCCACGATCGCGATGGCAGGGGACGGGACCCAGTACTTC
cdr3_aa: CASSPTIAMAGDGTQYF

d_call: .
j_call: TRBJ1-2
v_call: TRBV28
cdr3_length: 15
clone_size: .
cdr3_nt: TGTGCCAGCAGTATGCCTCCCGGCTCTAACTATGGCTACACCTTC
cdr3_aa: CASSMPPGSNYGYTF

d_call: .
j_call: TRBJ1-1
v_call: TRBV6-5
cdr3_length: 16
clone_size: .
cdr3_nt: TGTGCCAGCAGTTACTCTGGGGGCGTAACGGTCACTGAAGCTTTCTTT
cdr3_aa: CASSYSGGVTVTEAFF

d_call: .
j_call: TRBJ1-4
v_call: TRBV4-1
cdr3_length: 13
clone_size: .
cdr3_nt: TGCGCCAGCAGCGCGGGGGCGAGTGAAAAACTGTTTTTT
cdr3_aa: CASSAGASEKLFF

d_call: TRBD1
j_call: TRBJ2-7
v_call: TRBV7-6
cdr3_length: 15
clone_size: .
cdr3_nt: TGTGCCAGCAGCTTATTCCCTGGACAGGCCTACGAGCAGTACTTC
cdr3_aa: CASSLFPGQAYEQYF

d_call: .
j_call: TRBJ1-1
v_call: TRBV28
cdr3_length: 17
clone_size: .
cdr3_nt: TGTGCCAGCAGCCCAGTAGGACGGAGGCTGATGAACACTGAAGCTTTCTTT
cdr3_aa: CASSPVGRRLMNTEAFF

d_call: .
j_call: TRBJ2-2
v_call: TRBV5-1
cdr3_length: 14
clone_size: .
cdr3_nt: TGCGCCACCAGAAGTCTTGGGGCCCCCGGGGAGCTGTTTTTT
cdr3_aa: CATRSLGAPGELFF

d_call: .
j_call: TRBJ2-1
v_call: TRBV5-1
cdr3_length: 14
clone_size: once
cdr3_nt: TGCGCCAGCAGCTTCGGGAGCGCGACGAATGAGCAGTTCTTC
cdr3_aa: CASSFGSATNEQFF

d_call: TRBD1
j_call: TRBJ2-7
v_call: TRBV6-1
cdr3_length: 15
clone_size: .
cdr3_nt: TGTGCCAGCAGTCCGGTAGGGGACAGGGACTACGAGCAGTACTTC
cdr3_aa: CASSPVGDRDYEQYF

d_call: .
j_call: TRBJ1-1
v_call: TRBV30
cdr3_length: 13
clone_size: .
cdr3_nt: TGTGCCTACTCGGGGGTAGGATTCTCTGAAGCTTTCTTT
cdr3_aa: CAYSGVGFSEAFF

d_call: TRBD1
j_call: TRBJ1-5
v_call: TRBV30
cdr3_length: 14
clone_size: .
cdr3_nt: TGTGCCTGGAGTGTAGCAGGGGGAGGTCAGCCCCAGCATTTT
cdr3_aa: CAWSVAGGGQPQHF